Shown below are 2 T cell receptor beta chains from a single sample sequenced in a study of CD8 T cells in Susac syndrome. Roughly 0.5 to 1 ug RNA was reverse transcribed with random hexamers. In TCRdb, the immunoSEQ multiplex PCR reads were re-called with MiXCR into one record per CDR3 protein. Seen here are about 140,000 distinct CDR3 sequences, approximately 95% observed once, and the top ten hold about 0.15%. The source material was CD4+ T cells from PBMCs. These receptors were collected from a human donor with Susac syndrome.

This sequence joins TRBV2 and TRBJ2-5; D could derive from TRBD1 or TRBD2 (5 bases each). Between the trimmed V and J ends, which lost 4 bases and 4 bases, there was a span of 13 bases. From germline, CDR1 is SNHLY and CDR2 FYNNEI. This CDR3 comprises 14 residues. CDR3 DNA sequence: TGTGCCAGCAGTGTCTCTAGGGGACGAGAGACCCAGTACTTC. Translation gives CASSVSRGRETQYF.

The chain employs TRBV20-1 and TRBJ1-2, with a weak D call TRBD1 (6 bases). V shed 5 bases and J shed 4 bases, with 14 bases lying between them. Germline CDR1 reads DFQATT; CDR2 reads SNEGSKA (reference sequence). The CDR3 loop spans 13 amino acids. This CDR3 is CSADTGFGYGYTF. CDR3 bases: TGCAGTGCTGATACAGGGTTTGGCTATGGCTACACCTTC.